The 24 T cell receptor beta chains in this list originate from one sample, sequenced in a study of shared clonotypes between healthy human individuals. Clones were sequenced by immunoSEQ multiplex PCR, and TCRdb holds only the in-frame ones, with some missing. The sample has 400,000 to 500,000 clones, less than 80% seen once. Sequencing input: PBMCs. The receptors were gathered from a woman in her 40s in good health. Some clones in this sample may be carry-over from other donors' samples.

In DNA form, the CDR3 reads TGTGCCTGGAGTAGGGTGACAGCGAACACCGGGGAGCTGTTTTTT. It is translated as CAWSRVTANTGELFF. This sequence joins TRBV30 and TRBJ2-2; tentative D call: TRBD1 (5 bases). The ends were cut back, 2 bases at V and 0 bases at J, with 10 bases in the middle. The germline gives CDR1 GTSNPN, CDR2 SVGIG (reference sequence). There are 15 residues in the CDR3.

The chain links TRBV28 to TRBJ2-7; 13 positions match TRBD2. CDR3 size: 18 residues. Germline loops: CDR1 MDHEN, CDR2 SYDVKM. The V segment lost 5 bases and the J segment 2 bases; nucleotides outside the gene matches: 12. The CDR3 sequence is CASSTFLRTSGSTYEQYF. CDR3 in DNA: TGTGCCAGCAGTACCTTCCTGAGGACTAGCGGGAGTACCTACGAGCAGTACTTC.

Only one count was recorded for this clone. The chain recombines TRBV6-6 with TRBJ1-5, with D maybe TRBD1 (6 bases). Trimming left V 6 bases short and J 6 bases short, with 15 bases between. CDR1 MNHNY and CDR2 SVGAGI come from the germline V gene (reference sequence). This CDR3 spans 14 amino acids. The CDR3 sequence: CASRQTGLGQPQHF. The CDR3 DNA follows: TGTGCCAGCAGACAAACAGGGTTGGGTCAGCCCCAGCATTTT.

V is TRBV28 and J is TRBJ1-5; TRBD1 is a possible D gene (6 bases). Trimming took 9 bases from V and 3 from J, leaving 9 bases between them. The V gene's germline CDR1 is MDHEN and CDR2 SYDVKM. The CDR3 consists of 12 residues. CDR3 residues: CASTGPNQPQHF. The CDR3 DNA follows: TGTGCCAGTACAGGGCCCAATCAGCCCCAGCATTTT.

Notes on this clone: One end of the junction fails to match germline, which may point to a read error. The gene calls are TRBV7-7 and TRBJ2-1; 12 bases match TRBD2. Germline CDR1 is SSHAT and CDR2 is FNYEAQ (reference sequence). This CDR3 is 17 amino acids long. This CDR3 is CASSRRLAGVGDNEQFF. Written as DNA, the CDR3 is TGTGCTAGCAGCCGCCGACTAGCGGGAGTTGGGGACAATGAGCAGTTCTTC.

The chain is built from TRBV5-1 and TRBJ2-7; the match to TRBD2 covers 12 bases. The CDR3 contains 15 residues. Germline V gene data show CDR1 as SGHRS and CDR2 as YFSETQ. The junction had 9 bases not matched to a gene; V was cut back by 4 bases and J by 7 bases. CDR3 loop: CASSPLAGGTGEQYF. DNA for the CDR3: TGCGCCAGCAGCCCGCTAGCGGGAGGGACTGGGGAGCAGTACTTC. The whole variable domain, filled in from reference TRBV5-1 and TRBJ2-7, reads KAGVTQTPRYLIKTRGQQVTLSCSPISGHRSVSWYQQTPGQGLQFLFEYFSETQRNKGNFPGRFSGRQFSNSRSEMNVSTLELGDSALYLCASSPLAGGTGEQYFGPGTRLTVT.

The chain employs TRBV9 and TRBJ2-1; TRBD2 agrees at 10 bases. V dropped 4 bases and J dropped 2; count of bases not matched to a gene: 3. The CDR3 totals 15 residues. Germline CDR1 is SGDLS and CDR2 is YYNGEE. CDR3 coding DNA: TGTGCCAGCAGCCCCAGCGGGAGGGCCTACAATGAGCAGTTCTTC. Its protein product is CASSPSGRAYNEQFF.

On this clone: Sequence at one end of the junction differs from germline and may be a read error. Other nucleotide sequences in the sample specify the same CDR3. This chain joins TRBV18 and TRBJ2-1; TRBD2 matches at 9 bases. Germline V CDR1 and CDR2: KGHSH, LQKENI. CDR3 size: 12 residues. CDR3 in amino acids: CASSQLAGEQFF. CDR3 in DNA: TGCGCCAGCTCACAACTAGCGGGTGAGCAGTTCTTC. Supplemented by reference TRBV18 and TRBJ2-1, the full variable domain reads NAGVMQNPRHLVRRRGQEARLRCSPMKGHSHVYWYRQLPEEGLKFMVYLQKENIIDESGMPKERFSAEFPKEGPSILRIQQVVRGDSAAYFCASSQLAGEQFFGPGTRLTVL.

The DNA of the CDR3 is TGTGCCAGCAGCTTGGGACAGGGAGTAGCCTACGAGCAGTACTTC. It is translated as CASSLGQGVAYEQYF. This rearrangement joins TRBV5-6 to TRBJ2-7, with 7 bases lining up with TRBD1. The V gene's germline CDR1 is SGHDT and CDR2 YYEEEE. The trim removed 0 bases at V and 2 bases at J, leaving 5 bases unmatched. The CDR3 is made up of 15 amino acids.

This chain uses TRBV5-8 with TRBJ1-2; 8 bases are shared with TRBD1. V lost 4 bases to trimming and J lost 1 base; unmatched junction nucleotides: 6. The CDR3 consists of 15 residues. Germline V lookup: CDR1 SGHTS, CDR2 YDEGEE. The CDR3 DNA reads as TGTGCCAGCAGCCAAGGAACAGGGGGTAACTATGGCTACACCTTC. Translated: CASSQGTGGNYGYTF.

The chain uses TRBV19 and TRBJ2-7; 7 nucleotides align to TRBD2. CDR1 LNHDA and CDR2 SQIVND come from the germline V gene (reference sequence). The CDR3 has 16 amino acids. With 5 bases clipped from V and 4 bases from J, the junction kept 14 bases outside the gene matches. CDR3 loop: CASSLGGLAGVYEQYF. CDR3 in DNA: TGTGCCAGTAGTCTGGGGGGACTGGCGGGAGTATACGAGCAGTACTTC.

This clone has just a few counts. The CDR3 loop reads CASSDSKVTGGMDTGELFF. In nucleotides, the CDR3 is TGTGCCAGCAGTGACTCGAAGGTTACGGGAGGGATGGACACCGGGGAGCTGTTTTTT. The chain uses TRBV6-4 and TRBJ2-2; 8 nucleotides match TRBD2. The CDR3 spans 19 residues. Germline V gene data show CDR1 as MRHNA and CDR2 as SNTAGT. Trimming at V came to 0 bases and at J to 3 bases, leaving 12 bases not matched to a gene.

On this clone: This sample also contains other DNA sequences that code for the same CDR3. CDR3 loop: CASSFQGADTQYF. Here the CDR3 DNA reads TGTGCCAGCAGCTTCCAGGGGGCAGATACGCAGTATTTT. The rearrangement uses TRBV5-5 and TRBJ2-3; 7 nucleotides match TRBD1. V lost 2 bases to trimming and J lost 4 bases; unmatched junction nucleotides: 1. The germline V gene encodes CDR1 SGHKS and CDR2 YYEKEE (reference sequence). CDR3 length equals 13 residues.

As regards this clone: A far larger clone differs by one base, so this is likely a read error. This chain uses TRBV7-2 with TRBJ1-2, with unresolved D. Germline V lookup: CDR1 SGHTA, CDR2 FQGNSA. The CDR3 spans 15 residues. The chain's CDR3 is CAGSLAHGSNGGYTF. DNA of the CDR3: TGTGCCGGCAGCTTAGCACACGGGTCCAATGGTGGCTACACCTTC.

The chain combines TRBV29-1 with TRBJ1-4; the D is unclear. V shed 6 bases and J shed 3 bases, with 8 bases lying between them. The CDR3 contains 12 residues. Germline assignment: CDR1 SQVTM and CDR2 ANQGSEA. The CDR3 here is CSVGLANEKLFF. The CDR3 DNA sequence: TGCAGCGTCGGGTTGGCTAATGAAAAACTGTTTTTT.

This clone was seen a few times. The CDR3 loop is CASSYSIQITDTQYF. The DNA of the CDR3 is TGTGCCAGCAGTTACTCGATACAGATCACAGATACGCAGTATTTT. This sequence joins TRBV6-6 and TRBJ2-3; D unresolved. The germline gives CDR1 MNHNY, CDR2 SVGAGI (reference sequence). This CDR3 has 15 residues. V gave up 0 bases and J gave up 2 bases, with 9 bases separating them.

This chain links TRBV28 with TRBJ1-5; D is uncertain. The CDR3 runs to 15 residues. Germline loops: CDR1 MDHEN, CDR2 SYDVKM. Trimming pared 7 bases from V and 2 bases from J, leaving 15 bases between. The CDR3 DNA sequence: TGTGCCAGCATGCCAGCCCGAGGTGGCAATCAGCCCCAGCATTTT. Translating gives CASMPARGGNQPQHF.

This clone was observed once. The V gene is TRBV25-1, the J gene TRBJ2-5; TRBD1 is a possible D gene (5 bases). Germline CDR1 MGHDK, CDR2 SYGVNS. The length of the CDR3 is 11 residues. Deletions cut 6 bases from V and 5 bases from J, with 7 bases between. The CDR3 loop reads CASRQGETQYF. The DNA of the CDR3 is TGTGCCAGCAGGCAGGGTGAGACCCAGTACTTC.

The gene calls are TRBV10-3 and TRBJ2-5, with D possibly being TRBD2 (5 bases). The J call may be wrong; the DNA end is better matched by TRBJ2-7. This CDR3 has 12 amino acids. From germline, CDR1 is ENHRY and CDR2 SYGVKD. Here the CDR3 DNA reads TGTGCCACGGGGAGAGTCTCCTACGAGCAGTACTTC. It codes for CATGRVSYEQYF.

In this sample, this clone turned up a few times. The chain has TRBV7-2 and TRBJ2-7; unclear D gene. The germline V gene has CDR1 SGHTA and CDR2 FQGNSA. The V end lost 1 base, the J end lost 3 bases, and 4 bases lay between the germline ends. The CDR3 is 12 amino acids. The CDR3 nucleotides read TGTGCCAGCAGCTTAGATGACTACGAGCAGTACTTC. Translation gives CASSLDDYEQYF.

The V gene is TRBV11-3, the J gene TRBJ2-7; D unclear. Trimming pared 5 bases from V and 4 bases from J, leaving 9 bases between. From germline, CDR1 is SGHNT and CDR2 YENEEA. The CDR3 is 12 residues long. The CDR3 nucleotides read TGTGCCAGCAGCGACAAGGATTACGAGCAGTACTTC. Translation gives CASSDKDYEQYF. The variable domain in full, completed from reference TRBV11-3 and TRBJ2-7, reads EAGVVQSPRYKIIEKKQPVAFWCNPISGHNTLYWYLQNLGQGPELLIRYENEEAVDDSQLPKDRFSAERLKGVDSTLKIQPAELGDSAVYLCASSDKDYEQYFGPGTRLTVT.

The chain joins TRBV4-3 to TRBJ2-2; TRBD1 agrees at 12 bases. There are 19 residues in the CDR3. The germline gives CDR1 LGHNA, CDR2 YSLEER. The V segment lost 0 bases and the J segment 7 bases; nucleotides outside the gene matches: 12. The DNA of the CDR3 is TGCGCCAGCAGCCAAGAAGTAGGGGGACAGGGGGCTGGCTACGGGGAGCTGTTTTTT. Its translation: CASSQEVGGQGAGYGELFF.

This clone has more than one count but fewer than ten. Written as DNA, the CDR3 is TGTGCCAGCGAGCCACCAACGCTTCCGACTAGCGGGAGGGGGAGCTCCTACAATGAGCAGTTCTTC. Translated, it gives CASEPPTLPTSGRGSSYNEQFF. This chain uses TRBV2 with TRBJ2-1; 14 bases align to TRBD2. The CDR3 runs to 22 residues. The germline V gene encodes CDR1 SNHLY and CDR2 FYNNEI. Trimming removed 8 bases from V and 0 bases from J; junction bases left unmatched: 21. The full variable domain, completed using reference TRBV2 and TRBJ2-1, is EPEVTQTPSHQVTQMGQEVILRCVPISNHLYFYWYRQILGQKVEFLVSFYNNEISEKSEIFDDQFSVERPDGSNFTLKIRSTKLEDSAMYFCASEPPTLPTSGRGSSYNEQFFGPGTRLTVL.

The chain carries TRBV5-4 and TRBJ2-2; weak D call: TRBD2 (5 bases). CDR3 size: 16 residues. CDR1 is SGHNT, CDR2 YYREEE, per germline (reference sequence). V was trimmed by 3 bases and J by 4 bases, leaving 16 bases between them. This chain's CDR3 is CASSSLTSEFTGELFF. DNA of the CDR3: TGTGCCAGCAGCTCCCTCACTAGTGAGTTCACCGGGGAGCTGTTTTTT.